The rows below give T cell receptor beta chains drawn from one sample of a study of cytomegalovirus exposure and HLA in healthy donors. Produced via immunoSEQ multiplex PCR; TCRdb's table is partial and in-frame only. The sample has some 80,000 clones, 60% to 85% seen once. Source material: PBMCs. Every receptor here comes from a man aged 18 to 29 in good health and CMV-seropositive. Both conserved end residues are part of each CDR3. The D gene is left open where the match is weak. Clone size is not always given. Where it is, it says once, few, many or a class for expanded clones.

TRBJ1-5 | . | TRBV19 | . | CASMRSYSNQPQHF | TGTGCCAGTATGAGAAGTTATAGCAATCAGCCCCAGCATTTT
TRBJ2-7 | . | TRBV18 | . | CASSPPSGEWEQYF | TGTGCCAGCTCACCACCGTCCGGTGAGTGGGAGCAGTACTTC
TRBJ2-7 | . | TRBV5-1 | . | CASSFSGSPYEQYF | TGCGCCAGCAGCTTCTCAGGGTCCCCCTACGAGCAGTACTTC
TRBJ2-7 | . | TRBV27 | TRBD2 | CASSLLAGSAYEQYF | TGTGCCAGCAGTTTACTAGCGGGCTCTGCCTACGAGCAGTACTTC
TRBJ1-2 | once | TRBV2 | . | CASSVTGKIGGYTF | TGTGCCAGCAGTGTTACAGGGAAGATTGGTGGCTACACCTTC
TRBJ1-2 | . | TRBV6-1 | TRBD1 | CASGPGQVYGYTF | TGTGCCAGCGGTCCGGGACAGGTCTATGGCTACACCTTC
TRBJ2-1 | few | TRBV5-1 | TRBD2 | CASSGGLAGGNEQFF | TGCGCCAGCAGCGGGGGACTAGCGGGGGGCAATGAGCAGTTCTTC
TRBJ2-5 | . | TRBV7-9 | TRBD2 | CASSWASGRGETQYF | TGTGCCAGCAGCTGGGCTAGCGGGAGGGGAGAGACCCAGTACTTC
TRBJ1-3 | once | TRBV28 | TRBD1 | CASRPGTARNTIYF | TGTGCCAGCAGACCCGGGACAGCGAGAAACACCATATATTTT
TRBJ1-5 | . | TRBV14 | . | CASSQWVSQPQHF | TGTGCCAGCAGCCAATGGGTTAGCCAGCCCCAGCATTTT